This TCR beta chain was identified in a study of shared clonotypes between healthy human individuals. For the study at large: For every donor, three CD4 naive, three CD4 memory, two CD8 naive and one CD8 memory plates were used.

The V and J ends lost 7 bases and 0 bases, in that order; junction bases with no gene match: 3. The CDR3 has 14 amino acids. Germline loops: CDR1 MDHEN, CDR2 SYDVKM. Assay used: immunoSEQ multiplex PCR; TCRdb lists only in-frame clones, some missing. In the table there are around 2.1 million clones, approximately 94% of which are singletons. On this clone itself: The antigen is unknown.

Study-wide findings and caveats: In general, naive subsets displayed greater estimated richness than memory subsets did. Non-shared clonotypes showed lower generation probabilities than clonotypes common to all four donors.

Selected positively for CCR7 and CD45RO-negative, naive CD8 cells excluded terminally differentiated effector memory CD45RA+ cells. The donors were adults (healthy and HIV-negative) with no recent acute infections or vaccinations. This sequence was found in a man aged 18-30 years in good health. Some clones in this sample may be carry-over from other donors' samples. Material for sequencing was naive CD8+ T cells from PBMCs. This sequence joins TRBV28 and TRBJ2-1; 7 bases are a match to TRBD2. The CDR3 loop is CASMGGSSYNEQFF. For the CDR3, the DNA is TGTGCCAGCATGGGCGGGAGCTCCTACAATGAGCAGTTCTTC.